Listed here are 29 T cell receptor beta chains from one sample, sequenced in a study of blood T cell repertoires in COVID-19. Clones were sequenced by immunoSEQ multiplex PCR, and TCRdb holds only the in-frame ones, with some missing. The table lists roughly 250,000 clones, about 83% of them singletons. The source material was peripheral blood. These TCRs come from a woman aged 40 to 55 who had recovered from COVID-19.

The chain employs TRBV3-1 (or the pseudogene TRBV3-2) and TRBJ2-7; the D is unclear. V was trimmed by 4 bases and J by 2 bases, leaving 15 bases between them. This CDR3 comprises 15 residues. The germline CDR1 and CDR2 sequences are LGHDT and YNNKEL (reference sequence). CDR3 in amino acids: CASSLGPQATYEQYF. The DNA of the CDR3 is TGTGCCAGCAGCCTTGGGCCTCAGGCGACCTACGAGCAGTACTTC.

The CDR3 DNA follows: TGTGCCAGCAGTGAATTCGCAGGGGCGAACACCGGGGAGCTGTTTTTT. It is translated as CASSEFAGANTGELFF. This rearrangement joins TRBV6-1 to TRBJ2-2, with TRBD1 as a possible D gene (6 bases). Germline CDR1 is MNHNS and CDR2 is SASEGT. V shed 2 bases and J shed 0 bases, with 10 bases lying between them. This CDR3 spans 16 amino acids.

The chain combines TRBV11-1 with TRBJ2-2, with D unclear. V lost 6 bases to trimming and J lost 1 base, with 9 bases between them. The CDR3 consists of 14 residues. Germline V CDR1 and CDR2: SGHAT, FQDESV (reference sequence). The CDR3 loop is CASRPYLNTGELFF. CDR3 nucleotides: TGTGCCAGCAGACCCTACCTGAACACCGGGGAGCTGTTTTTT.

CDR3 loop: CASSQGLQGGAYNEQFF. The DNA of the CDR3 is TGTGCCAGCAGCCAAGGCCTACAGGGGGGAGCCTACAATGAGCAGTTCTTC. V is TRBV11-3 and J is TRBJ2-1, with 8 bases identical to TRBD1. The CDR3 is made up of 17 amino acids. The germline gives CDR1 SGHNT, CDR2 YENEEA. V trimming: 5 bases; J trimming: 2 bases; junction bases outside the gene matches: 11.

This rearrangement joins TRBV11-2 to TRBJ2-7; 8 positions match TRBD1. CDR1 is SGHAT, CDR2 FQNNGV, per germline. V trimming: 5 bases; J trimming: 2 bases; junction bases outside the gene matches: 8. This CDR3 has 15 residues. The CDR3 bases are TGTGCCAGCAGCGGAATCCGGGACAGGACCTACGAGCAGTACTTC. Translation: CASSGIRDRTYEQYF.

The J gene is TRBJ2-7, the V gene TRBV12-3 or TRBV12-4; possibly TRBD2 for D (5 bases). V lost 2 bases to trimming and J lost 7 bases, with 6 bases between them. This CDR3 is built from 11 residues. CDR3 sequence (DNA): TGTGCCAGCAGTTTATCGGGGGAGCAGTACTTC. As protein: CASSLSGEQYF.

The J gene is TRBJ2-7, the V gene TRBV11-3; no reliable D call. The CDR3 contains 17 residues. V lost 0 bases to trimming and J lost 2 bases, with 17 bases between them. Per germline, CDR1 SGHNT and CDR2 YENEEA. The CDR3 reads CASSLELGSLPPYEQYF. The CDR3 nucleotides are TGTGCCAGCAGCTTAGAGCTTGGCAGTCTTCCCCCCTACGAGCAGTACTTC.

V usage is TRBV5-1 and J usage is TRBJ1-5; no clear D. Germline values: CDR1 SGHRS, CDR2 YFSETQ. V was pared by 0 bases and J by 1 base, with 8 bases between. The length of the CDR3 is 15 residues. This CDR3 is CASSLGNISNQPQHF. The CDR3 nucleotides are TGCGCCAGCAGCTTGGGAAACATAAGCAATCAGCCCCAGCATTTT.

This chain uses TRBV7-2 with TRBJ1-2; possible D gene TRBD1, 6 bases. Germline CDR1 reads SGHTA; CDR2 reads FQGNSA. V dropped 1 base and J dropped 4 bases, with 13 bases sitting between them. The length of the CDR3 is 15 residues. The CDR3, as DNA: TGTGCCAGCAGCTTAGGATGGGGCAGGGGCTATGGCTACACCTTC. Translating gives CASSLGWGRGYGYTF.

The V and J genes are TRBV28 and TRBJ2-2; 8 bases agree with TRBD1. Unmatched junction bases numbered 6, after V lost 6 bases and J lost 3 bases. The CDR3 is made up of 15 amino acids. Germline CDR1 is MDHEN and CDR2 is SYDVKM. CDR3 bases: TGTGCCAGCAGGGAGCAGGGGGCGCACACCGGGGAGCTGTTTTTT. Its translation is CASREQGAHTGELFF.

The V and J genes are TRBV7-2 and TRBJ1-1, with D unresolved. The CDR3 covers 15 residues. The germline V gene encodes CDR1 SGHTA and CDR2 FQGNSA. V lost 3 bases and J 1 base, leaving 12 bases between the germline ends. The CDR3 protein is CASSFTTTSNTEAFF. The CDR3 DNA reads TGTGCCAGCAGCTTCACGACGACTTCGAACACTGAAGCTTTCTTT.

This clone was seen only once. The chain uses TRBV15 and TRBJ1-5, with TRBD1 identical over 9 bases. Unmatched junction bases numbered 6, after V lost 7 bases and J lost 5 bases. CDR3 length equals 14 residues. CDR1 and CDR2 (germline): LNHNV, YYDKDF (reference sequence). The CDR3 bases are TGTGCCACCAACCCGACAGGGGGAGATCAGCCCCAGCATTTT. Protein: CATNPTGGDQPQHF.

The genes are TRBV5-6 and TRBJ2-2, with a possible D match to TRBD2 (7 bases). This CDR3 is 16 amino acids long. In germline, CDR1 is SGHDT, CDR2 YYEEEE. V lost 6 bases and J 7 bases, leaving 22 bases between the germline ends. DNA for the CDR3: TGTGCCAGCACCCTACAGAGGGGGGGTTATGACGGGGAGCTGTTTTTT. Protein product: CASTLQRGGYDGELFF.

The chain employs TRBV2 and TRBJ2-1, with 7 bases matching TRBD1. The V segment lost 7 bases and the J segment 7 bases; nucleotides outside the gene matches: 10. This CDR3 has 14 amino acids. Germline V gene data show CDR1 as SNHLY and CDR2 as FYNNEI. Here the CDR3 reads CASKHGAGGNEQFF. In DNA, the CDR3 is TGTGCCAGCAAGCATGGGGCAGGGGGTAATGAGCAGTTCTTC.

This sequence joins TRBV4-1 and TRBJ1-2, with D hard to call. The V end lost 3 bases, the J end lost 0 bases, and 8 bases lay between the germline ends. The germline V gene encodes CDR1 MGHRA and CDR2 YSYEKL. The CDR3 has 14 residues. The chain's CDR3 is CASSQQITNYGYTF. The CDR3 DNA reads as TGCGCCAGCAGCCAGCAGATCACTAACTATGGCTACACCTTC.

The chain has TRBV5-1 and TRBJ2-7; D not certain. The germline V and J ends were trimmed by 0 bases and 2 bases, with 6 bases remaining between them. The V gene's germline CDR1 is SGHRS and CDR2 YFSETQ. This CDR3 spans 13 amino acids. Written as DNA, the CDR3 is TGCGCCAGCAGCTTGGCTACCACCTACGAGCAGTACTTC. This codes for CASSLATTYEQYF.

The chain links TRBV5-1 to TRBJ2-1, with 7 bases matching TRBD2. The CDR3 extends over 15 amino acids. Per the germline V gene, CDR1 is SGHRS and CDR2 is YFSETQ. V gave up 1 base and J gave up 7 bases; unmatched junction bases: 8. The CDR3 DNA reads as TGCGCCAGCAGCTTGCTGGCCCCGGGACTAAATGAGCAGTTCTTC. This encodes CASSLLAPGLNEQFF. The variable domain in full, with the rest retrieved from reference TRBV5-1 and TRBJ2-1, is KAGVTQTPRYLIKTRGQQVTLSCSPISGHRSVSWYQQTPGQGLQFLFEYFSETQRNKGNFPGRFSGRQFSNSRSEMNVSTLELGDSALYLCASSLLAPGLNEQFFGPGTRLTVL.

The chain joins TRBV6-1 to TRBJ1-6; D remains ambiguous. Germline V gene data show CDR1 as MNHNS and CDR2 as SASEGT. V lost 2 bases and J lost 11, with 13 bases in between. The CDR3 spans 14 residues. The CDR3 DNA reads TGTGCCAGCAGTGAAAACTGGGGAGAAACACCCCTCCACTTT. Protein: CASSENWGETPLHF.

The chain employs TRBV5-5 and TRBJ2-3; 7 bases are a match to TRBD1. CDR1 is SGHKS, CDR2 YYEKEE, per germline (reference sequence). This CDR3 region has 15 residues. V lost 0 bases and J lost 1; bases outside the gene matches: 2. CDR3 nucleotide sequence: TGTGCCAGCAGCTTGGTAGGACAGGGCACAGATACGCAGTATTTT. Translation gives CASSLVGQGTDTQYF.

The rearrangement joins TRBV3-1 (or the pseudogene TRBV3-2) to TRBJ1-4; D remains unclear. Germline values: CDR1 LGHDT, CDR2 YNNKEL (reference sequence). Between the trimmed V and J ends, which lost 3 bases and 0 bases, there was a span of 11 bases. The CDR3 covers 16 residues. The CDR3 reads CASSQSGAATNEKLFF. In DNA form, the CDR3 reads TGTGCCAGCAGCCAGTCGGGAGCGGCAACTAATGAAAAACTGTTTTTT.

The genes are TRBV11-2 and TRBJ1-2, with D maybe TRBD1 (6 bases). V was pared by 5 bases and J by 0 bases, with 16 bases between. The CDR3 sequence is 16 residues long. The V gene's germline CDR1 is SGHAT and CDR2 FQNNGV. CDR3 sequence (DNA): TGTGCCAGCAGCCCCTTCCTGGACAGAGCTAACTATGGCTACACCTTC. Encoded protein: CASSPFLDRANYGYTF.

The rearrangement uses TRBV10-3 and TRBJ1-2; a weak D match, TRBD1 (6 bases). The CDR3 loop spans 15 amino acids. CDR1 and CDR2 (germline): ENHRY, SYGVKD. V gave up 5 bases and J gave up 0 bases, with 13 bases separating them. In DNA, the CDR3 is TGTGCCATCAGTATTACAGGGACGACTAACTATGGCTACACCTTC. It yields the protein CAISITGTTNYGYTF.

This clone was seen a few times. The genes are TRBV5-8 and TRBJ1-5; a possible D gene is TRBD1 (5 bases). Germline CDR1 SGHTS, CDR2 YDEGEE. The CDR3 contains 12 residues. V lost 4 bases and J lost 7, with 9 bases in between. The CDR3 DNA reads TGTGCCAGCAGCAACAGGTTCCAGCCCCAGCATTTT. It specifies CASSNRFQPQHF. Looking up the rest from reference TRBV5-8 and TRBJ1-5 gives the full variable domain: EAGVTQSPTHLIKTRGQQATLRCSPISGHTSVYWYQQALGLGLQFLLWYDEGEERNRGNFPPRFSGRQFPNYSSELNVNALELEDSALYLCASSNRFQPQHFGDGTRLSIL.

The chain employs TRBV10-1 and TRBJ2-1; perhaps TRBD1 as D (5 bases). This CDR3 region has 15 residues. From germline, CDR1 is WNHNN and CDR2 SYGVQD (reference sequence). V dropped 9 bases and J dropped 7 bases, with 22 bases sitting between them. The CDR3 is CASTRDNNPGNEQFF. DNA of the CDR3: TGCGCCAGTACTCGAGATAACAACCCAGGGAATGAGCAGTTCTTC.

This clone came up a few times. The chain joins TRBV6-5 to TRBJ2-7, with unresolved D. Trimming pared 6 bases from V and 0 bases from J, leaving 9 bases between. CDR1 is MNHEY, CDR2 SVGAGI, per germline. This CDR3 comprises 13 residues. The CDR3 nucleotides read TGTGCCAGCAGAGACACCAACTCCTACGAGCAGTACTTC. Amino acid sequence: CASRDTNSYEQYF.

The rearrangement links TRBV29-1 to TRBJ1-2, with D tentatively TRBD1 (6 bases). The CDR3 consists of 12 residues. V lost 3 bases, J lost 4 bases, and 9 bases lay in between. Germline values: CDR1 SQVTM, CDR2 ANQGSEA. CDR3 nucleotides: TGCAGCGTTGAGCAGGGGACCTATGGCTACACCTTC. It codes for CSVEQGTYGYTF.

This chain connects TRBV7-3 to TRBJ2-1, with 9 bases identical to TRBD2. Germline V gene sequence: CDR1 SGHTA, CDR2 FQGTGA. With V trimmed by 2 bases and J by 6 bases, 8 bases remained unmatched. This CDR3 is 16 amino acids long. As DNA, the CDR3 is TGTGCCAGCAGCTTAGTCCCGGGACTAGCTTTCAATGAGCAGTTCTTC. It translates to CASSLVPGLAFNEQFF.

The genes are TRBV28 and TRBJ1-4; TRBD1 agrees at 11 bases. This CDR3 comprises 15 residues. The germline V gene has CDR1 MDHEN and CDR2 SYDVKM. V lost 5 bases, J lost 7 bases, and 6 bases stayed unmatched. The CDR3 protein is CASSDGTGGIEKLFF. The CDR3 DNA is TGTGCCAGCAGTGACGGGACAGGGGGTATTGAAAAACTGTTTTTT. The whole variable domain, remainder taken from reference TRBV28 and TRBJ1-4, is DVKVTQSSRYLVKRTGEKVFLECVQDMDHENMFWYRQDPGLGLRLIYFSYDVKMKEKGDIPEGYSVSREKKERFSLILESASTNQTSMYLCASSDGTGGIEKLFFGSGTQLSVL.

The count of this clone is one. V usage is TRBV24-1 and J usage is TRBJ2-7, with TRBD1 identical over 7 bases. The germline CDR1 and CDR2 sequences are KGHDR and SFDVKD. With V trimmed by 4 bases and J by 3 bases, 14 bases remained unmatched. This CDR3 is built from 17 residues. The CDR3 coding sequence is TGTGCCACCAGTGACTCCCCGGACAGGTCCCTCAACTACGAGCAGTACTTC. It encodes CATSDSPDRSLNYEQYF.